This T cell receptor beta chain stems from a study of response to subunit inactivated influenza vaccine. Study-wide findings and caveats: Researchers suggested that each seasonal influenza vaccination recruits few new T cells.

TCRdb itself ran the RT-PCR reads through MiXCR, one entry per CDR3 protein. Of about 160,000 distinct CDR3 sequences in the sample, under 13% were seen once. As to this clonotype: Its antigen is not identified.

The CDR3 totals 13 residues. The V end lost 8 bases, the J end lost 0 bases, and 10 bases lay between the germline ends. Germline CDR1 MDHEN, CDR2 SYDVKM. The chain employs TRBV28 and TRBJ2-5; the D is unclear. This material consisted of non-naive T cells sorted from PBMCs, taken roughly 45 days after vaccination. This sequence originates from a man in his fifties who received an inactivated influenza vaccine. The CDR3 spells CASSEQNQETQYF. The CDR3 coding sequence is TGTGCCAGCTCCGAGCAGAACCAAGAGACCCAGTACTTC.